The 4 T cell receptor beta chains listed next were all sequenced from one sample in a study of identical twins. TCRdb itself ran the 5' RACE reads through MiXCR, one entry per CDR3 protein. The sample includes 700,000 to 950,000 distinct CDR3 sequences, approximately 13% of them seen just once. These data were also reused for a study on yellow fever vaccine responses in identical twins.

Sequencing was carried out using PBMCs. These receptors came from a young woman in good health.

This clonotype was seen a handful of times. The chain combines TRBV6-1 with TRBJ2-2; D is undetermined. The germline gives CDR1 MNHNS, CDR2 SASEGT. Between the trimmed V and J ends, which lost 6 bases and 7 bases, there was a span of 30 bases. The CDR3 runs to 19 residues. As DNA, the CDR3 is TGTGCCAGCAGATCCTACTCGGGTTTAGGTGCCCGCCAGAACGGGGAGCTGTTTTTT. Its translation: CASRSYSGLGARQNGELFF.

The chain combines TRBV3-1 with TRBJ1-3; D is unresolved. The CDR3 is made up of 14 amino acids. Between the trimmed V and J ends, which lost 1 base and 3 bases, there was a span of 7 bases. Germline CDR1 reads LGHDT; CDR2 reads YNNKEL (reference sequence). The CDR3 spells CASSQGVFGNTIYF. In DNA form, the CDR3 reads TGTGCCAGCAGCCAAGGGGTTTTTGGAAACACCATATATTTT.

Only a few counts were recorded for this clonotype. The chain links TRBV15 to TRBJ2-7; no clear D gene. The CDR3 has 14 amino acids. V was shortened by 3 bases and J by 0 bases, with 9 bases between the two germline ends. Germline V CDR1 and CDR2: LNHNV, YYDKDF (reference sequence). CDR3 loop: CATSRGRASYEQYV. In DNA form, the CDR3 reads TGTGCCACCAGCAGGGGCCGGGCCTCCTACGAGCAGTACGTC.

The chain employs TRBV15 and TRBJ2-1; D uncertain. V dropped 0 bases and J dropped 7 bases, with 10 bases sitting between them. This CDR3 has 14 amino acids. Germline V gene lookup returns CDR1 LNHNV and CDR2 YYDKDF (reference sequence). CDR3 coding DNA: TGTGCCACCAGCAGAGATTCTGAAGCGAATGAGCAGTTCTTC. Its protein is CATSRDSEANEQFF.